This is a list of T cell receptor beta chains from one sample in a study of T cells in Graves' hyperthyroidism and ophthalmopathy. MiXCR, applied by TCRdb to the multiplex PCR reads, yields one record per CDR3 protein. This table holds about 420,000 distinct CDR3 sequences, roughly 14% found once. Specimen: blood. The receptor set was obtained from a woman aged 18 to 35 with Graves' hyperthyroidism. The CDR3 runs from the conserved cysteine through the conserved F or W. A D gene is named only where the DNA matches it firmly. Expanded clones are given a class, and other clones once, few, many or no size at all.

V gene: TRBV19
clone size: NA
D gene: TRBD2
J gene: TRBJ2-1
CDR3 DNA: TGTGCCAGTAGTATCGTAGCGGGAGCATTCAATGAGCAGTTCTTC
CDR3 protein: CASSIVAGAFNEQFF

V gene: TRBV5-1
clone size: NA
D gene: NA
J gene: TRBJ1-6
CDR3 DNA: TGCGCCAGCAGCTTGAGGACAACCTATAATTCACCCCTCCACTTT
CDR3 protein: CASSLRTTYNSPLHF

V gene: TRBV3-1
clone size: many
D gene: NA
J gene: TRBJ2-7
CDR3 DNA: TGTGCCAGCAGCCAACCAGGGCACTCCTACGAGCAGTACTTC
CDR3 protein: CASSQPGHSYEQYF

V gene: TRBV5-6
clone size: many
D gene: NA
J gene: TRBJ1-1
CDR3 DNA: TGTGCCAGCAGCTTGGAGTTCGGGCTCCGGCGAGGGAACACTGAAGCTTTCTTT
CDR3 protein: CASSLEFGLRRGNTEAFF

V gene: TRBV20-1
clone size: many
D gene: TRBD1
J gene: TRBJ1-5
CDR3 DNA: TGCAGTGCTGGTGGGACAGGGGCAAGCAATCAGCCCCAGCATTTT
CDR3 protein: CSAGGTGASNQPQHF

V gene: TRBV6-2/TRBV6-3
clone size: many
D gene: TRBD1
J gene: TRBJ2-3
CDR3 DNA: TGTGCCAGCAGTTCCGACAGGGTATCGTCAGATACGCAGTATTTT
CDR3 protein: CASSSDRVSSDTQYF

V gene: TRBV9
clone size: few
D gene: NA
J gene: TRBJ1-2
CDR3 DNA: TGTGCCAGCAGGGCGGAAAACTATGGCTACACCTTC
CDR3 protein: CASRAENYGYTF

V gene: TRBV20-1
clone size: many
D gene: NA
J gene: TRBJ2-7
CDR3 DNA: TGCAGTGGTAGGGGGTTCAGCTCCTACGAGCAGTACTTC
CDR3 protein: CSGRGFSSYEQYF

V gene: TRBV4-3
clone size: few
D gene: NA
J gene: TRBJ1-6
CDR3 DNA: TGCGCCAGCTCTAAACAGGGCTATAATTCACCCCTCCACTTT
CDR3 protein: CASSKQGYNSPLHF

V gene: TRBV12-5
clone size: many
D gene: NA
J gene: TRBJ1-2
CDR3 DNA: TGTGCTAGTGGTTTGGTCGGGACAAACGGCTACACCTTC
CDR3 protein: CASGLVGTNGYTF

V gene: TRBV7-2
clone size: few
D gene: TRBD2
J gene: TRBJ2-1
CDR3 DNA: TGTGCCAGCAGTCCTTCTAGCGGGAGCAATGAGCAGTTCTTC
CDR3 protein: CASSPSSGSNEQFF

V gene: TRBV18
clone size: NA
D gene: NA
J gene: TRBJ2-2
CDR3 DNA: TGTGCCAGCTCACCAGGGTTGCACACCGGGGAGCTGTTTTTT
CDR3 protein: CASSPGLHTGELFF

V gene: TRBV7-2
clone size: NA
D gene: NA
J gene: TRBJ2-6
CDR3 DNA: TGTGCCAGCAGCCCCATGGGGGCCAACGTCCTGACTTTC
CDR3 protein: CASSPMGANVLTF

V gene: TRBV5-4
clone size: few
D gene: NA
J gene: TRBJ2-1
CDR3 DNA: TGTGCCAGCAGCTTGCACCTAGAAGTCTCCTACAATGAGCAGTTCTTC
CDR3 protein: CASSLHLEVSYNEQFF

V gene: TRBV15
clone size: NA
D gene: TRBD1
J gene: TRBJ2-3
CDR3 DNA: TGTGCCACCAGCAGAGAACAGGGGGCAGATACGCAGTATTTT
CDR3 protein: CATSREQGADTQYF

V gene: TRBV11-2
clone size: NA
D gene: TRBD2
J gene: TRBJ2-1
CDR3 DNA: TGTGCCAGCAGCTTAGTTTTATGGCGGGAGGGCCACCGGGGTGAGCAGTTCTTC
CDR3 protein: CASSLVLWREGHRGEQFF

V gene: TRBV24-1
clone size: many
D gene: NA
J gene: TRBJ2-2
CDR3 DNA: TGTGCCACCCAATTTGGCGGGACCGAGAACACCGGGGAGCTGTTTTTT
CDR3 protein: CATQFGGTENTGELFF

V gene: TRBV7-3
clone size: few
D gene: TRBD1
J gene: TRBJ2-5
CDR3 DNA: TGTGCCAGCAGCCCGGACCCCCCGGGACAGGGTGCGGAGACCCAGTACTTC
CDR3 protein: CASSPDPPGQGAETQYF

V gene: TRBV20-1
clone size: NA
D gene: TRBD2
J gene: TRBJ2-1
CDR3 DNA: TGCAGTGCTAGAGATTTGGGACTAGCATTCTTCAATGAGCAGTTCTTC
CDR3 protein: CSARDLGLAFFNEQFF

V gene: TRBV9
clone size: few
D gene: NA
J gene: TRBJ2-5
CDR3 DNA: TGTGCCAGCAGCGTAAATGAGAGGGACGGGAACCAAGAGACCCAGTACTTC
CDR3 protein: CASSVNERDGNQETQYF

V gene: TRBV4-1
clone size: few
D gene: TRBD1
J gene: TRBJ1-2
CDR3 DNA: TGCGCCAGCAGCCCGGACAGGGGGGCGGGAGGCTACACCTTC
CDR3 protein: CASSPDRGAGGYTF

V gene: TRBV19
clone size: NA
D gene: NA
J gene: TRBJ1-1
CDR3 DNA: TGTGCCAGTAGTAACTGGGGATCGACGGAGGGGACTGAAGCTTTCTTT
CDR3 protein: CASSNWGSTEGTEAFF

V gene: TRBV7-9
clone size: NA
D gene: NA
J gene: TRBJ1-1
CDR3 DNA: TGTGCCAGCAGCTTGCCGCGGAACACTGAAGCTTTCTTT
CDR3 protein: CASSLPRNTEAFF

V gene: TRBV29-1
clone size: NA
D gene: NA
J gene: TRBJ1-2
CDR3 DNA: TGCAGCGTTCAAGTCGGGAATGGCTACACCTTC
CDR3 protein: CSVQVGNGYTF

V gene: TRBV15
clone size: NA
D gene: NA
J gene: TRBJ2-7
CDR3 DNA: TGTGCCACCAGCAGAGATCTACAGAACTACGAGCAGTACTTC
CDR3 protein: CATSRDLQNYEQYF

V gene: TRBV5-6
clone size: many
D gene: TRBD2
J gene: TRBJ2-7
CDR3 DNA: TGTGCCAGCAGCACCGGACTAGCCGCCGAGCAGTACTTC
CDR3 protein: CASSTGLAAEQYF

V gene: TRBV27
clone size: many
D gene: NA
J gene: TRBJ1-1
CDR3 DNA: TGTGCCAGCAGTTTATTAAGCAGCGGGAACACTGAAGCTTTCTTT
CDR3 protein: CASSLLSSGNTEAFF

V gene: TRBV20-1
clone size: few
D gene: TRBD2
J gene: TRBJ2-1
CDR3 DNA: TGCAGTGCTAGAGAAACTAGCGGGAACTACAATGAGCAGTTCTTC
CDR3 protein: CSARETSGNYNEQFF

V gene: TRBV5-6
clone size: few
D gene: NA
J gene: TRBJ1-4
CDR3 DNA: TGTGCCAGCAGCTTGTACGACACCTTGAATGAAAAACTGTTTTTT
CDR3 protein: CASSLYDTLNEKLFF

V gene: TRBV7-8
clone size: many
D gene: NA
J gene: TRBJ1-2
CDR3 DNA: TGTGCCAGCAGCTGGACCGGGGCCTCGGAAGGCTACACCTTC
CDR3 protein: CASSWTGASEGYTF

V gene: TRBV11-2
clone size: few
D gene: NA
J gene: TRBJ2-7
CDR3 DNA: TGTGCCAGCAGCACCTTCCGGGACTCTCTGAAGCAGTACTTC
CDR3 protein: CASSTFRDSLKQYF

V gene: TRBV20-1
clone size: few
D gene: TRBD1
J gene: TRBJ1-5
CDR3 DNA: TGCAGTGCCGCGACAGGGGCTCCCAATCAGCCCCAGCATTTT
CDR3 protein: CSAATGAPNQPQHF

V gene: TRBV7-3
clone size: many
D gene: NA
J gene: TRBJ2-2
CDR3 DNA: TGTGCCAGCAGCTATGAAACCGGGGAGCTGTTTTTT
CDR3 protein: CASSYETGELFF

V gene: TRBV7-2
clone size: many
D gene: NA
J gene: TRBJ1-4
CDR3 DNA: TGTGCCAGCAGCTTACTCTTTCGGGAAAAACTGTTTTTT
CDR3 protein: CASSLLFREKLFF

V gene: TRBV20-1
clone size: once
D gene: TRBD1
J gene: TRBJ2-1
CDR3 DNA: TGCAGTGCTAGGGATCCGGGAGACCGGGACAGGACCTACAATGAGCAGTTCTTC
CDR3 protein: CSARDPGDRDRTYNEQFF

V gene: TRBV11-3
clone size: many
D gene: NA
J gene: TRBJ2-1
CDR3 DNA: TGTGCCAGCAGCCCAGACAGGAACTCCTACAATGAGCAGTTCTTC
CDR3 protein: CASSPDRNSYNEQFF

V gene: TRBV5-1
clone size: many
D gene: NA
J gene: TRBJ1-1
CDR3 DNA: TGCGCCAGCAGCTTGGTACGAGACATGAACACTGAAGCTTTCTTT
CDR3 protein: CASSLVRDMNTEAFF

V gene: TRBV2
clone size: many
D gene: TRBD2
J gene: TRBJ2-1
CDR3 DNA: TGTGCCAGCATAGGGACTAGTCGCTATGAGCAGTTCTTC
CDR3 protein: CASIGTSRYEQFF

V gene: TRBV2
clone size: many
D gene: NA
J gene: TRBJ2-5
CDR3 DNA: TGTGCCAGCAGTGCTAGAGCAGAGACCCAGTACTTC
CDR3 protein: CASSARAETQYF

V gene: TRBV7-9
clone size: NA
D gene: TRBD2
J gene: TRBJ2-3
CDR3 DNA: TGTGCCAGCAGTCTAAGTAGCGGGAGGAGTCGGGATACGCAGTATTTT
CDR3 protein: CASSLSSGRSRDTQYF

V gene: TRBV7-2
clone size: few
D gene: NA
J gene: TRBJ1-4
CDR3 DNA: TGTGCCAGCAGCTTAGACCGCGCGGGGAGTAATGAAAAACTGTTTTTT
CDR3 protein: CASSLDRAGSNEKLFF

V gene: TRBV27
clone size: many
D gene: NA
J gene: TRBJ1-6
CDR3 DNA: TGTGCCAGCAGTTTATTTGCAGGGTTCGGTAATTCACCCCTCCACTTT
CDR3 protein: CASSLFAGFGNSPLHF

V gene: TRBV7-2
clone size: NA
D gene: NA
J gene: TRBJ1-1
CDR3 DNA: TGTGCCAGCAGCTTAGATCGGGGCCAGAGTGTTTTCTTT
CDR3 protein: CASSLDRGQSVFF

V gene: TRBV5-1
clone size: few
D gene: NA
J gene: TRBJ1-1
CDR3 DNA: TGCGCCAGCAGCGCCCTCAAGAACACTGAAGCTTTCTTT
CDR3 protein: CASSALKNTEAFF

V gene: TRBV12-3/TRBV12-4
clone size: many
D gene: NA
J gene: TRBJ2-1
CDR3 DNA: TGTGCCAGCAGTCCAACTTACAATGAGCAGTTCTTC
CDR3 protein: CASSPTYNEQFF

V gene: TRBV19
clone size: few
D gene: TRBD2
J gene: TRBJ2-3
CDR3 DNA: TGTGCCAGTAGTACAGAGCGGGGCGCAGATACGCAGTATTTT
CDR3 protein: CASSTERGADTQYF

V gene: TRBV4-1
clone size: NA
D gene: NA
J gene: TRBJ1-1
CDR3 DNA: TGCGCCAGCAGCCAAGATGGCGGCACTGAAGCTTTCTTT
CDR3 protein: CASSQDGGTEAFF

V gene: TRBV27
clone size: few
D gene: TRBD1
J gene: TRBJ1-1
CDR3 DNA: TGTGCCATTCGAAGGACAGGGACCACTGAAGCTTTCTTT
CDR3 protein: CAIRRTGTTEAFF

V gene: TRBV9
clone size: NA
D gene: TRBD2
J gene: TRBJ2-3
CDR3 DNA: TGTGCCAGCAGCTATACGGGAGGGCCGACAGATACGCAGTATTTT
CDR3 protein: CASSYTGGPTDTQYF

V gene: TRBV20-1
clone size: many
D gene: TRBD2
J gene: TRBJ2-3
CDR3 DNA: TGCAGTGCTAGTTCACTAGCGGGAGCAACAGATACGCAGTATTTT
CDR3 protein: CSASSLAGATDTQYF

V gene: TRBV12-3/TRBV12-4
clone size: few
D gene: NA
J gene: TRBJ1-2
CDR3 DNA: TGTGCCAGCTACACGTTGTGGGGGGAGACCTATGGCTACACCTTC
CDR3 protein: CASYTLWGETYGYTF

V gene: TRBV5-1
clone size: many
D gene: TRBD1
J gene: TRBJ2-7
CDR3 DNA: TGCGCCAGCAGCTTTGCAGGGGGCTACGAGCAGTACTTC
CDR3 protein: CASSFAGGYEQYF

V gene: TRBV6-2/TRBV6-3
clone size: many
D gene: TRBD2
J gene: TRBJ2-1
CDR3 DNA: TGTGCCAGCAGTTACTCGGCTAGCGGGAGCAATGAGCAGTTCTTC
CDR3 protein: CASSYSASGSNEQFF

V gene: TRBV10-1
clone size: few
D gene: NA
J gene: TRBJ1-3
CDR3 DNA: TGCGCCAGCAGTAACGCCGACAGGACCTCTGGAAACACCATATATTTT
CDR3 protein: CASSNADRTSGNTIYF

V gene: TRBV20-1
clone size: many
D gene: TRBD1
J gene: TRBJ1-1
CDR3 DNA: TGCAGTGCTAGAGACGGGACAGGGAACACTGAAGCTTTCTTT
CDR3 protein: CSARDGTGNTEAFF

V gene: TRBV6-1
clone size: many
D gene: NA
J gene: TRBJ1-5
CDR3 DNA: TGTGCCAGCAGTAGGTGGGTTGGGTCCGGGAATCAGCCCCAGCATTTT
CDR3 protein: CASSRWVGSGNQPQHF

V gene: TRBV5-1
clone size: NA
D gene: NA
J gene: TRBJ2-7
CDR3 DNA: TGCGCCAGCAGCCTATGGACACGAAAGACAGGAGAGCAGTACTTC
CDR3 protein: CASSLWTRKTGEQYF

V gene: TRBV4-3
clone size: many
D gene: NA
J gene: TRBJ1-2
CDR3 DNA: TGCGCCAGCAGCCACGCAGGGAAATCCTATGGCTACACCTTC
CDR3 protein: CASSHAGKSYGYTF

V gene: TRBV12-3/TRBV12-4
clone size: NA
D gene: TRBD1
J gene: TRBJ2-7
CDR3 DNA: TGTGCCGGTGCTCCGGGACAGTCCTCCTACAAGCAGTACTTC
CDR3 protein: CAGAPGQSSYKQYF

V gene: TRBV7-6
clone size: NA
D gene: TRBD1
J gene: TRBJ1-2
CDR3 DNA: TGTGCCAGCAGCATGGGACAGCATAACTATGGCTACACCTTC
CDR3 protein: CASSMGQHNYGYTF